Below are 18 T cell receptor beta chains sequenced from a single sample in a study of technical replicates of blood from a handful of donors. Generated by immunoSEQ multiplex PCR, the TCRdb table keeps only in-frame clones and is missing some. The table has tens of thousands of clones, around 93% seen once. The material sequenced was PBMCs. The source of these receptors is a human donor in good health. Some clones in this sample may be carry-over from other donors' samples.

The CDR3 DNA reads as TGTGCCAGCAGCTTTGGTGGGGAGGTTATCTACGAGCAGTACTTC. Protein product: CASSFGGEVIYEQYF. The chain employs TRBV5-4 and TRBJ2-7; tentative D call: TRBD2 (6 bases). The CDR3 has 15 residues. V was clipped by 2 bases and J by 3 bases, with 15 bases between them. CDR1 and CDR2 from the germline V gene are SGHNT and YYREEE (reference sequence).

The rearrangement joins TRBV6-6 to TRBJ1-5; D gene uncertain. The germline gives CDR1 MNHNY, CDR2 SVGAGI (reference sequence). Trimming shortened V by 7 bases and J by 4 bases, and 11 bases separated the two germline ends. The CDR3 is 13 amino acids. The CDR3 sequence is CASKTGLNQPQHF. CDR3 DNA sequence: TGTGCCAGCAAGACGGGATTAAATCAGCCCCAGCATTTT.

The rearrangement links TRBV2 to TRBJ2-7, with TRBD1 matching over 7 bases. Trimming at V came to 11 bases and at J to 3 bases, leaving 10 bases not matched to a gene. Looked up from germline, CDR1 is SNHLY and CDR2 is FYNNEI. This CDR3 is 13 amino acids long. The DNA of the CDR3 is TGTGCCGGACAAAGACAGGGATTCTACGAGCAGTACTTC. Protein: CAGQRQGFYEQYF.

The CDR3 nucleotides are TGTGCCAGCAGCCAACCGATGACAGGGGGGGAAGAAAAACTGTTTTTT. Encoded protein: CASSQPMTGGEEKLFF. The chain recombines TRBV4-2 with TRBJ1-4; 9 bases fit TRBD1. This CDR3 spans 16 amino acids. The germline gives CDR1 LGHNA, CDR2 YNFKEQ. V lost 2 bases to trimming and J lost 8 bases; unmatched junction nucleotides: 9.

The J gene is TRBJ2-1, the V gene TRBV9; TRBD2 matches 9 bases. Per germline, CDR1 SGDLS and CDR2 YYNGEE. This CDR3 spans 15 amino acids. V shed 1 base and J 10 bases; nucleotides not matched to a gene: 9. The CDR3 nucleotides are TGTGCCAGCAGCGTATCCCCGTTAGCGGGGGACGAGCAGTTCTTC. It specifies CASSVSPLAGDEQFF.

The CDR3 loop reads CSVEGLAGLTGELFF. DNA of the CDR3: TGCAGCGTTGAAGGATTAGCGGGCCTAACCGGGGAGCTGTTTTTT. V is TRBV29-1 and J is TRBJ2-2; 7 bases match TRBD2. V lost 1 base to trimming and J lost 5 bases; unmatched junction nucleotides: 7. Germline CDR1 is SQVTM and CDR2 is ANQGSEA. This CDR3 is built from 15 residues.

CDR3 coding DNA: TGTGCCAGCAGTGAAGTAATAGCTGAAGCTTTCTTT. Translation gives CASSEVIAEAFF. This chain connects TRBV6-1 to TRBJ1-1; unclear D gene. This CDR3 is 12 amino acids long. Trimming cost V 1 base and J 6 bases, with 6 bases left between them. CDR1 and CDR2 from the germline V gene are MNHNS and SASEGT.

The V call is TRBV9, the J call TRBJ2-1; 11 bases are shared with TRBD2. This CDR3 is 16 amino acids long. CDR1 SGDLS and CDR2 YYNGEE come from the germline V gene. V was clipped by 4 bases and J by 5 bases; unmatched bases: 8. CDR3 DNA sequence: TGTGCCAGCAGCACTCCTAGCGGGGGGACTCACAATGAGCAGTTCTTC. Residues: CASSTPSGGTHNEQFF.

V gene TRBV25-1 combines with J gene TRBJ1-3; D is ambiguous. Trimming removed 1 base at V and 0 bases at J, with 7 bases between. CDR3 length equals 15 residues. CDR1 is MGHDK and CDR2 is SYGVNS in the germline V gene. The CDR3: CASSESVYSGNTIYF. In DNA, the CDR3 is TGTGCCAGCAGTGAATCGGTTTACTCTGGAAACACCATATATTTT.

This chain uses TRBV2 with TRBJ1-2; 11 positions match TRBD1. The CDR3 contains 14 residues. Germline CDR1 reads SNHLY; CDR2 reads FYNNEI. The trim removed 6 bases at V and 4 bases at J, leaving 4 bases unmatched. CDR3 in DNA: TGTGCCAGCAGCGCGGGACAGGGGGGCTATGGCTACACCTTC. It encodes CASSAGQGGYGYTF.

This chain connects TRBV6-6 to TRBJ1-6, with D unclear. V lost 7 bases to trimming and J lost 0 bases, with 13 bases between them. The CDR3 totals 16 residues. Germline loops: CDR1 MNHNY, CDR2 SVGAGI (reference sequence). The CDR3 DNA reads as TGTGCCAGCAATTCATGGAGGAGCTCCTATAATTCACCCCTCCACTTT. Amino acids: CASNSWRSSYNSPLHF.

The chain couples TRBV9 to TRBJ2-5, with 8 bases identical to TRBD1. Germline V CDR1 and CDR2: SGDLS, YYNGEE. V lost 3 bases and J lost 1; bases outside the gene matches: 2. This CDR3 region has 14 residues. The CDR3 sequence: CASSGQGTQETQYF. The CDR3, as DNA: TGTGCCAGCAGCGGACAGGGGACCCAAGAGACCCAGTACTTC.

The J gene is TRBJ2-3, the V gene TRBV4-2, with 9 bases fitting TRBD2. J was trimmed by 3 bases and V by 0 bases; bases with no gene match: 7. This CDR3 spans 17 amino acids. Germline assignment: CDR1 LGHNA and CDR2 YNFKEQ. The CDR3 loop is CASSQEIGLAQTDTQYF. In nucleotides, the CDR3 is TGTGCCAGCAGCCAAGAGATTGGACTAGCGCAGACAGATACGCAGTATTTT.

This clone was seen a single time. V and J are TRBV6-5 and TRBJ2-5, with a tentative D call TRBD2 (5 bases). This CDR3 spans 15 amino acids. Germline values: CDR1 MNHEY, CDR2 SVGAGI. The V end lost 5 bases, the J end lost 0 bases, and 13 bases lay between the germline ends. CDR3 residues: CASSPTTRNQETQYF. The CDR3 region has the DNA TGTGCCAGCAGTCCAACTACTAGGAACCAAGAGACCCAGTACTTC.

V and J are TRBV19 and TRBJ2-4; 8 bases match TRBD1. Germline CDR1 is LNHDA and CDR2 is SQIVND (reference sequence). Germline trimming cut 5 bases from V and 6 bases from J; bases unmatched to any gene: 6. There are 14 residues in the CDR3. Here the CDR3 DNA reads TGTGCCAGTAGTCTGGGACAGGACTTAAACATTCAGTACTTC. Translating it yields CASSLGQDLNIQYF.

The chain joins TRBV6-6 to TRBJ2-7; 9 nucleotides match TRBD2. Germline CDR1 and CDR2: MNHNY and SVGAGI (reference sequence). The CDR3 covers 15 residues. Losses at the gene ends were 6 bases for V and 6 bases for J; bases not matched to a gene: 12. The CDR3 reads CASSPRASGTGEQYF. In nucleotides, the CDR3 is TGTGCCAGCAGCCCTAGAGCTAGCGGGACTGGCGAGCAGTACTTC.

CDR3: CASSLGTGDNSPLHF. As DNA, the CDR3 is TGTGCCAGCAGCTTAGGGACAGGCGATAATTCACCCCTCCACTTT. The chain recombines TRBV13 with TRBJ1-6; maybe TRBD1 (6 bases). V dropped 0 bases and J dropped 5 bases, with 8 bases sitting between them. The CDR3 is 15 amino acids. Looked up from germline, CDR1 is PRHDT and CDR2 is FYEKMQ (reference sequence). Complete variable domain (other parts from reference TRBV13 and TRBJ1-6): AAGVIQSPRHLIKEKRETATLKCYPIPRHDTVYWYQQGPGQDPQFLISFYEKMQSDKGSIPDRFSAQQFSDYHSELNMSSLELGDSALYFCASSLGTGDNSPLHFGNGTRLTVT.

This chain connects TRBV21-1 to TRBJ2-7; the table calls TRBD2, which could not be checked here. TRBV21-1 is termed a pseudogene. The CDR3 runs 12 residues. The CDR3 loop is CASIWGVHEQYF. The DNA for the CDR3 is TGTGCCAGTATATGGGGGGTCCACGAGCAGTACTTC.